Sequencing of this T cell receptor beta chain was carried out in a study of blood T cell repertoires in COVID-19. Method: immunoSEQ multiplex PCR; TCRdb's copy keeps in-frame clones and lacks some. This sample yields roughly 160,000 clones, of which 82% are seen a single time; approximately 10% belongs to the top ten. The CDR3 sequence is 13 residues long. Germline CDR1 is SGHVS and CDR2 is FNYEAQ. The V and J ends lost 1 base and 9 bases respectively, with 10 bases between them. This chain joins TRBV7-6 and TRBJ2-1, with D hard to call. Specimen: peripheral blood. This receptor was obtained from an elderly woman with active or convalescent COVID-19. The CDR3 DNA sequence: TGTGCCAGCAGCTTAGAGAAGGAGACTGAGCAGTTCTTC. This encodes CASSLEKETEQFF.